Below, 20 T cell receptor beta chains from the same sample are listed, as sequenced in a study of cytomegalovirus exposure and HLA in healthy donors. PCR primers comprised 60 Vbeta and 13 Jbeta primers. The protocol was immunoSEQ multiplex PCR, while the TCRdb copy is restricted to in-frame clones and leaves out a portion. This sample carries over 110,000 clones, 78% of them seen once, and the ten largest clones take roughly 6.2%. Specimen: PBMCs. These receptors were taken from a middle-aged woman in good health and CMV-seropositive.

J is TRBJ2-3 and V is TRBV12-5; possible D gene TRBD2, 7 bases. Germline V lookup: CDR1 LGHNT, CDR2 FRNRAP. The CDR3 runs to 13 residues. V gave up 3 bases and J gave up 6 bases, with 10 bases separating them. The CDR3 bases are TGTGCTAGTGGTTTACAGGGAGGGGATACGCAGTATTTT. Its translation is CASGLQGGDTQYF.

This rearrangement joins TRBV4-1 to TRBJ1-3; tentatively, D is TRBD1 (5 bases). Trimming left V 3 bases short and J 0 bases short, with 15 bases between. CDR3 length: 17 residues. From germline, CDR1 is MGHRA and CDR2 YSYEKL. The CDR3 here is CASSHPSGGGSGNTIYF. CDR3 DNA sequence: TGCGCCAGCAGCCATCCAAGCGGCGGGGGCTCTGGAAACACCATATATTTT.

This clone was counted once. The chain couples TRBV7-8 to TRBJ2-7; 11 nucleotides align to TRBD1. Germline V gene lookup returns CDR1 SGHVS and CDR2 FQNEAQ. J lost 4 bases, V lost 5 bases, and 7 bases had no gene match. The CDR3 runs 15 residues. Written as DNA, the CDR3 is TGTGCCAGCAGCACCGGACAGGGGGCGCATTACGAGCAGTACTTC. As protein: CASSTGQGAHYEQYF. Supplemented by reference TRBV7-8 and TRBJ2-7, the full variable domain reads GAGVSQSPRYKVAKRGQDVALRCDPISGHVSLFWYQQALGQGPEFLTYFQNEAQLDKSGLPSDRFFAERPEGSVSTLKIQRTQQEDSAVYLCASSTGQGAHYEQYFGPGTRLTVT.

This chain joins TRBV4-1 and TRBJ2-7; a weak D match, TRBD1 (6 bases). Looked up from germline, CDR1 is MGHRA and CDR2 is YSYEKL. The CDR3 runs to 15 residues. Between the trimmed V and J ends, which lost 3 bases and 1 base, there was a span of 13 bases. CDR3 nucleotides: TGCGCCAGCAGCCAGCCGAAAACAGGGTCCTACGAGCAGTACTTC. Encoded protein: CASSQPKTGSYEQYF.

This clone showed up just once. The chain combines TRBV4-2 with TRBJ2-7; the D gene is possibly TRBD2 (6 bases). This CDR3 has 16 amino acids. Trimming removed 4 bases at V and 3 bases at J, with 19 bases between. Germline V lookup: CDR1 LGHNA, CDR2 YNFKEQ. CDR3 DNA: TGTGCCAGCAGCCCCCTTGGGGGAGCGGGTTTCTACGAGCAGTACTTC. Translated, it gives CASSPLGGAGFYEQYF.

V and J are TRBV7-3 and TRBJ2-7, with 16 bases fitting TRBD2. Looked up from germline, CDR1 is SGHTA and CDR2 is FQGTGA. The V and J ends lost 5 bases and 6 bases, in that order; junction bases with no gene match: 13. This CDR3 comprises 18 residues. The CDR3 DNA follows: TGTGCCAGCAGCCGTTCAAAGGGACTAGCGGGAGGGCAGAGCGAGCAGTACTTC. Translating it yields CASSRSKGLAGGQSEQYF.

This chain connects TRBV4-1 to TRBJ2-7, with 8 positions matching TRBD2. The CDR3 contains 15 residues. CDR1 is MGHRA, CDR2 YSYEKL, per germline. J lost 0 bases, V lost 2 bases, and 3 bases had no gene match. As DNA, the CDR3 is TGCGCCAGCAGCCAACGACTAGCGAGCTCCTACGAGCAGTACTTC. Amino acids: CASSQRLASSYEQYF.

This chain joins TRBV23-1 and TRBJ1-1, with a possible D match to TRBD1 (5 bases). TRBV23-1 carries the ORF label, with uncertain function. V was pared by 4 bases and J by 2 bases, with 14 bases between. The CDR3 runs to 15 residues. The CDR3 region has the DNA TGCGCCAGCAGTCCTTCGGGGGGAAAAAACACTGAAGCTTTCTTT. Translating it yields CASSPSGGKNTEAFF.

The V and J genes are TRBV5-1 and TRBJ2-3; D possibly corresponds to TRBD1 (6 bases). This CDR3 is 17 amino acids long. Trimming took 0 bases from V and 2 from J, leaving 16 bases between them. In germline, CDR1 is SGHRS, CDR2 YFSETQ. CDR3 DNA sequence: TGCGCCAGCAGCTTGGGGTGGGGGCAGCTTACCACAGATACGCAGTATTTT. It is translated as CASSLGWGQLTTDTQYF.

The gene calls are TRBV2 and TRBJ2-5; 9 positions match TRBD1. The CDR3 loop spans 14 amino acids. Germline lookup yields CDR1 SNHLY and CDR2 FYNNEI. The J segment lost 5 bases and the V segment lost 8 bases, leaving 9 bases of the junction unmatched. The CDR3 nucleotides are TGTGCCAGCGGATTGGACAGGGGTGGGGAGACCCAGTACTTC. Its protein is CASGLDRGGETQYF.

With respect to this clone: A read error may produce the germline difference seen at one junction end. The chain employs TRBV18 and TRBJ1-1; the D is unclear. Germline CDR1 and CDR2: KGHSH and LQKENI. This CDR3 is built from 16 residues. The CDR3: CATSSVSQILNTEAFF. The CDR3 region has the DNA TGTGCCACCTCATCGGTTAGCCAGATCTTGAACACTGAAGCTTTCTTT.

The rearrangement uses TRBV7-8 and TRBJ2-5; weak D call: TRBD1 (6 bases). This CDR3 region has 14 residues. V was cut by 5 bases and J by 5 bases, with 15 bases left in between. CDR1 and CDR2 from the germline V gene are SGHVS and FQNEAQ. The CDR3 region has the DNA TGTGCCAGCAGCCCTAATTGGGGGCAGGAGACCCAGTACTTC. Its protein product is CASSPNWGQETQYF.

The chain is built from TRBV5-4 and TRBJ2-1, with 7 nucleotides matching TRBD2. CDR3 size: 15 residues. Germline CDR1 SGHNT, CDR2 YYREEE (reference sequence). V shed 2 bases and J 0 bases; nucleotides not matched to a gene: 2. The CDR3 DNA sequence: TGTGCCAGCAGCTTTTTAGCGGGCTCCTACAATGAGCAGTTCTTC. Residues: CASSFLAGSYNEQFF.

The gene calls are TRBV28 and TRBJ2-3; maybe TRBD2 (6 bases). This CDR3 has 13 amino acids. Germline CDR1 and CDR2: MDHEN and SYDVKM. Trimming shortened V by 4 bases and J by 10 bases, and 15 bases separated the two germline ends. The CDR3 nucleotides are TGTGCCAGCAGTTCGCCGACTAGTACCTCGCAGTATTTT. Its protein product is CASSSPTSTSQYF.

V is TRBV13 and J is TRBJ2-1, with D perhaps matching TRBD2 (6 bases). This CDR3 has 14 residues. CDR1 PRHDT and CDR2 FYEKMQ come from the germline V gene (reference sequence). The V end lost 3 bases, the J end lost 7 bases, and 13 bases lay between the germline ends. Here the CDR3 DNA reads TGTGCCAGCAGCTTGTTGACGGGGGTTAATGAGCAGTTCTTC. It yields the protein CASSLLTGVNEQFF.

The chain has TRBV10-1 and TRBJ2-3; a weak D match, TRBD2 (6 bases). Germline V gives CDR1 WNHNN, CDR2 SYGVQD (reference sequence). The CDR3 loop spans 14 amino acids. V lost 4 bases and J lost 8, with 16 bases in between. CDR3 region: CASSALTGAATQYF. CDR3 nucleotide sequence: TGCGCCAGCAGTGCTTTAACGGGAGCGGCTACGCAGTATTTT.

This rearrangement joins TRBV14 to TRBJ2-5; 10 bases map to TRBD2. The germline CDR1 and CDR2 sequences are SGHDN and FVKESK. The CDR3 runs to 21 residues. The ends lost 2 bases at V and 1 base at J; junction bases unmatched: 19. CDR3 region: CASSQLRSAGGPRARQETQYF. In nucleotides, the CDR3 is TGTGCCAGCAGCCAACTTCGTTCAGCGGGAGGGCCTAGGGCCCGCCAAGAGACCCAGTACTTC.

This clone has just a few counts. The rearrangement links TRBV12-5 to TRBJ2-1; weak D call: TRBD2 (5 bases). From germline, CDR1 is LGHNT and CDR2 FRNRAP. V was trimmed by 1 base and J by 10 bases, leaving 8 bases between them. This CDR3 contains 12 residues. The CDR3 DNA sequence: TGTGCTAGTGGTTTGGAGGGCGGGGAGCAGTTCTTC. As protein: CASGLEGGEQFF.

This chain links TRBV29-1 with TRBJ1-1, with D possibly TRBD1 on 6 matching bases. Germline loops: CDR1 SQVTM, CDR2 ANQGSEA. This CDR3 region has 12 residues. V was shortened by 6 bases and J by 1 base, with 9 bases between the two germline ends. The CDR3 DNA reads as TGCAGCGTGATACAGGGGAACACTGAAGCTTTCTTT. Its protein product is CSVIQGNTEAFF.

The chain recombines TRBV5-4 with TRBJ1-1; 9 positions agree with TRBD1. There are 15 residues in the CDR3. V gave up 4 bases and J gave up 3 bases; unmatched junction bases: 7. The germline CDR1 and CDR2 sequences are SGHNT and YYREEE (reference sequence). Written as DNA, the CDR3 is TGTGCCAGCAGCACGCCCCGGACAGGGGACACTGAAGCTTTCTTT. The encoded protein is CASSTPRTGDTEAFF.